These 21 T cell receptor beta chains came from one sample sequenced in a study of response to subunit inactivated influenza vaccine. TCRdb reprocessed the RT-PCR reads via MiXCR and lists one record per CDR3 protein. Here the sample spans more than 600,000 distinct CDR3 sequences, 15% to 20% being singletons. The sample in question was PBMCs from blood, obtained 5 days after vaccination. These receptors all stem from a man over 45 who received an inactivated influenza vaccine.

The chain employs TRBV7-2 and TRBJ1-1; unclear D gene. Germline CDR1 is SGHTA and CDR2 is FQGNSA. This CDR3 has 16 residues. The V end was cut by 2 bases, the J end by 0 bases, with 13 bases between. This CDR3 reads CASSLYKRRVNTEAFF. Written as DNA, the CDR3 is TGTGCCAGCAGCTTATACAAGAGAAGGGTGAACACTGAAGCTTTCTTT.

This rearrangement joins TRBV18 to TRBJ2-2, with 7 bases that match TRBD2. This CDR3 is 17 amino acids long. Germline assignment: CDR1 KGHSH and CDR2 LQKENI. J lost 2 bases, V lost 1 base, and 7 bases had no gene match. CDR3 amino acids: CASSPRGGGFNTGELFF. Here the CDR3 DNA reads TGTGCCAGCTCACCACGTGGCGGGGGATTTAACACCGGGGAGCTGTTTTTT.

V is TRBV6-2 or TRBV6-3 and J is TRBJ2-1, with D unclear. The CDR3 has 14 residues. CDR1 is MNHEY and CDR2 is SVGEGT in the germline V gene. Trimming removed 4 bases at V and 5 bases at J, with 12 bases between. CDR3 protein: CASSLLSGNNEQFF. Here the CDR3 DNA reads TGTGCCAGCAGTTTATTGTCCGGAAACAATGAGCAGTTCTTC.

This chain connects TRBV5-1 to TRBJ2-3; D is undetermined. The CDR3 runs to 14 residues. V dropped 0 bases and J dropped 2 bases, with 7 bases sitting between them. Germline CDR1 and CDR2: SGHRS and YFSETQ. The CDR3 DNA sequence: TGCGCCAGCAGCTTGGCGCCCCTCACAGATACGCAGTATTTT. Amino acids: CASSLAPLTDTQYF.

The rearrangement uses TRBV15 and TRBJ1-2, with 9 bases that match TRBD1. V trimming: 1 base; J trimming: 3 bases; junction bases outside the gene matches: 9. Germline V gives CDR1 LNHNV, CDR2 YYDKDF (reference sequence). The CDR3 sequence is 17 residues long. The CDR3 loop is CATSRGDRGRSHYGYTF. The CDR3 DNA reads TGTGCCACCAGCAGAGGTGACAGGGGGAGATCCCACTATGGCTACACCTTC.

This clonotype was counted a single time. One junction end disagrees with the germline gene, perhaps due to a read error. The genes are TRBV12-3 or TRBV12-4 and TRBJ1-1; no definite D call. This CDR3 is built from 11 residues. This CDR3 reads CSSGYYPEAFF. The CDR3 bases are TGTTCCAGCGGATATTACCCTGAAGCTTTCTTT.

V usage is TRBV15 and J usage is TRBJ2-7; no clear D. Trimming shortened V by 5 bases and J by 4 bases, and 18 bases separated the two germline ends. The germline V gene encodes CDR1 LNHNV and CDR2 YYDKDF (reference sequence). This CDR3 is 15 amino acids long. DNA of the CDR3: TGTGCCACCAGCGACCCCCAGGACGCCGGTTACGAGCAGTACTTC. Protein product: CATSDPQDAGYEQYF.

The CDR3 DNA reads TGTGCCAGCAGCTTAGGGGGGGCGCTGACCGGGGAGCTGTTTTTT. It translates to CASSLGGALTGELFF. The V gene is TRBV11-1, the J gene TRBJ2-2; either TRBD1 or TRBD2 may fit D (6 bases each). CDR1 is SGHAT and CDR2 is FQDESV in the germline V gene (reference sequence). V was trimmed by 1 base and J by 5 bases, leaving 11 bases between them. This CDR3 has 15 amino acids.

A few counts support this clonotype. The chain combines TRBV12-3 or TRBV12-4 with TRBJ2-1; 15 bases are a match to TRBD2. V shed 5 bases, J shed 9 bases, and the junction held 5 bases outside the gene matches. The CDR3 has 15 amino acids. For the CDR3, the DNA is TGTGCCAGCAGTGGGACTAGCGGGGGGTTTGCTGAGCAGTTCTTC. Protein sequence: CASSGTSGGFAEQFF.

This clonotype was seen only a few times. The DNA of the CDR3 is TGTGCCAGCAGGACTAGCGGGAGAGGTTATGAGCAGTTCTTC. Translating it yields CASRTSGRGYEQFF. The V call is TRBV6-1, the J call TRBJ2-1; 12 bases line up with TRBD2. Germline assignment: CDR1 MNHNS and CDR2 SASEGT. J gave up 8 bases and V 6 bases, and 5 bases lay outside the gene matches. This CDR3 region has 14 residues.

The V and J genes are TRBV9 and TRBJ2-1, with D perhaps assigned TRBD1 or TRBD2 (6 bases each). From germline, CDR1 is SGDLS and CDR2 YYNGEE. The CDR3 runs 15 residues. V lost 7 bases and J 0 bases, leaving 14 bases between the germline ends. The CDR3 sequence: CASGSGASSYNEQFF. CDR3 nucleotides: TGTGCCAGCGGGTCGGGGGCAAGCTCCTACAATGAGCAGTTCTTC.

The chain has TRBV27 and TRBJ2-1; tentative D call: TRBD2 (5 bases). Germline values: CDR1 MNHEY, CDR2 SMNVEV (reference sequence). The V end lost 7 bases, the J end lost 0 bases, and 19 bases lay between the germline ends. The CDR3 contains 17 residues. Written as DNA, the CDR3 is TGTGCCAGCACCTACGGTGTCGGGCGGGCCTCCTACAATGAGCAGTTCTTC. It specifies CASTYGVGRASYNEQFF.

This clonotype was recorded a few times. The chain joins TRBV6-1 to TRBJ2-1; 9 bases map to TRBD2. From germline, CDR1 is MNHNS and CDR2 SASEGT. The CDR3 length is 15 residues. V trimming: 5 bases; J trimming: 8 bases; junction bases outside the gene matches: 10. The CDR3 region is CASSLSGGRAHEQFF. DNA for the CDR3: TGTGCCAGCAGTCTTTCGGGCGGGAGGGCCCATGAGCAGTTCTTC.

This chain joins TRBV24-1 and TRBJ2-1; TRBD2 is a possible D gene (6 bases). Germline V gene sequence: CDR1 KGHDR, CDR2 SFDVKD. The CDR3 sequence is 13 residues long. Trimming removed 4 bases from V and 5 bases from J, with 8 bases in between. This chain's CDR3 is CATSERLDNEQFF. The CDR3 DNA sequence: TGTGCCACCAGTGAAAGACTAGACAATGAGCAGTTCTTC.

This clonotype was found many times. V usage is TRBV4-1 and J usage is TRBJ2-7, with unresolved D. The CDR3 is 15 amino acids. V was cut by 0 bases and J by 3 bases, with 12 bases left in between. Germline V CDR1 and CDR2: MGHRA, YSYEKL. The CDR3 here is CASSQDDSQLYEQYF. The DNA of the CDR3 is TGCGCCAGCAGCCAAGATGACTCGCAGCTCTACGAGCAGTACTTC.

This clonotype was counted a few times. The chain couples TRBV6-2 or TRBV6-3 to TRBJ1-2; a weak D match, TRBD1 (5 bases). Trimming left V 5 bases short and J 4 bases short, with 17 bases between. Germline-derived CDR1 and CDR2 are MNHEY and SVGEGT. CDR3 length equals 15 residues. The CDR3 nucleotides are TGTGCCAGCAGTCTGCCCGGGACGATTCCCTATGGCTACACCTTC. This codes for CASSLPGTIPYGYTF.

This clonotype was counted between two and nine times. The rearrangement joins TRBV16 to TRBJ2-7; either TRBD1 or TRBD2 may fit D (5 bases each). Germline loops: CDR1 KGHSY, CDR2 FQNENV. The V end was cut by 0 bases, the J end by 2 bases, with 8 bases between. The CDR3 runs 14 residues. The CDR3 DNA is TGTGCCAGCAGCCAATCGACAGCGGCCTACGAGCAGTACTTC. The encoded protein is CASSQSTAAYEQYF.

This clonotype was observed a few times. The chain couples TRBV6-5 to TRBJ2-1; D not certain. Trimming shortened V by 0 bases and J by 7 bases, and 7 bases separated the two germline ends. The CDR3 is 13 residues long. Germline values: CDR1 MNHEY, CDR2 SVGAGI. DNA for the CDR3: TGTGCCAGCAGTTACTCAGAATGGAATGAGCAGTTCTTC. Encoded protein: CASSYSEWNEQFF.

CDR3 in amino acids: CATGQGIHEQYF. In DNA form, the CDR3 reads TGTGCCACGGGACAGGGAATCCACGAGCAGTACTTC. The chain has TRBV6-6 and TRBJ2-7; 9 bases line up with TRBD1. With 10 bases clipped from V and 5 bases from J, the junction kept 6 bases outside the gene matches. The CDR3 length is 12 residues. The germline V gene encodes CDR1 MNHNY and CDR2 SVGAGI (reference sequence).

This clonotype occurred a few times. The chain combines TRBV5-5 with TRBJ2-1, with 8 bases identical to TRBD2. This CDR3 comprises 15 residues. CDR1 and CDR2 from the germline V gene are SGHKS and YYEKEE (reference sequence). V was clipped by 0 bases and J by 9 bases; unmatched bases: 8. The DNA of the CDR3 is TGTGCCAGCAGCTTGGTTCGCGGACTAGCTACTGAGCAGTTCTTC. Amino acids: CASSLVRGLATEQFF.

This clonotype was seen more than once but under ten times. This rearrangement joins TRBV10-3 to TRBJ1-4; possible D gene TRBD1, 5 bases. Germline V gene lookup returns CDR1 ENHRY and CDR2 SYGVKD. There are 15 residues in the CDR3. The V gene lost 8 bases and the J gene lost 5 bases, with 18 bases spanning the gap. CDR3 residues: CAIGRTNEGNEKLFF. CDR3 nucleotides: TGTGCCATCGGGAGGACAAACGAAGGGAATGAAAAACTGTTTTTT.